This paragraph covers one TCR beta chain sequence. Its antigen remains unknown. Study-wide results and limits: Tumor Treg TCRs overlapped most with tumor naive CD4+ cells. The larger cohort examined one V-J beta rearrangement, not whole repertoires. Tumor memory CD4+ T cell TCR gene usage clustered with blood and lymph node memory CD4+ cells and lymph node naive CD4+ cells.

Cells sorted as Tregs were CD4+, CD25+ and CD127-/low. Constant-region reverse primers amplified full-length variable regions, followed by semi-nested Nested Universal Primer A PCR. Via MiXCR, TCRdb re-called the 5' RACE reads, giving one row per CDR3 protein. This sample yields around 34,000 distinct CDR3 sequences, of which 27% are seen a single time; about 2.5% belongs to the top ten. This TCR was sampled from a female donor with breast cancer. Material for sequencing was tumor-infiltrating Tregs sorted from the breast tumor.

CDR3 loop: CATSKSRLYNEQFF. CDR3 coding DNA: TGTGCCACCAGTAAGTCCCGCTTATACAATGAGCAGTTCTTC. The genes are TRBV24-1 and TRBJ2-1; D remains ambiguous. V shed 6 bases and J shed 4 bases, with 12 bases lying between them. The germline CDR1 and CDR2 sequences are KGHDR and SFDVKD. The CDR3 has 14 residues.